This T cell receptor (beta chain) comes out of a study of T cells after yellow fever vaccination. The study, taken as a whole, reports: Subsequent booster samples again held most clones from primary vaccination (nearly 98% CD4, 85% to 90% CD8). Bulk-population clonotypes that are abundant could appear as contaminants in FACS-sorted repertoires. Across the CD4 and CD8 compartments, a small share of clonotypes was present in both.

5'RACE template switching generated TCR cDNA, adding a universal primer site and UMIs. TCRdb analysed the 5' RACE reads with MiXCR anew, one entry per CDR3 protein. The profile shows 40,000 or so distinct CDR3 sequences, 6% to 7% of them singletons. This clonotype has ten or more counts. The sequence was collected from a man aged 25 to 40 who received the YFV17D yellow fever vaccine. Sequenced material: CD8+ T cells not binding an NS4B(214-222) dextramer, sorted from PBMCs, taken 45 days after the yellow fever booster vaccination.

CDR3 nucleotides: TGTGCCAGCAGCCACCCTCAGGGGACGAACACTGAAGCTTTCTTT. Translation: CASSHPQGTNTEAFF. The chain couples TRBV7-9 to TRBJ1-1; D might be TRBD1 (6 bases). The CDR3 is made up of 15 amino acids. CDR1 SEHNR and CDR2 FQNEAQ come from the germline V gene (reference sequence). V was trimmed by 5 bases and J by 1 base, leaving 14 bases between them.